The source of this T cell receptor (beta chain) is a study of naive and memory T cell subsets. Study-level points and caveats: There was no ground truth to check naive and memory subset results. Between naive and memory subsets, TCR abundance power law exponents differed. Possibly reflecting memory cells re-expressing CD45RA, a few larger clonotypes occurred in naive repertoires, especially CD8.

Separate alpha and beta amplification began at the second PCR step. Cells stained for CD3, CD4, CD8, CD45RA, CD27 and viability were sorted into four CD45RA/CD27 subsets. The length of the CDR3 is 15 residues. The V gene's germline CDR1 is MDHEN and CDR2 SYDVKM. V was cut by 5 bases and J by 0 bases, with 14 bases left in between. Both TRBC1 and TRBC2 were covered by a beta constant-region primer of two equimolar oligonucleotides. Four rounds of PCR amplified the ligated cDNA using nested alpha and beta constant-region primers plus SP2. TCRdb reprocessed the UMI-ligation and nested PCR reads with MiXCR, giving one entry per CDR3 protein. The sample shows approximately 140,000 distinct CDR3 sequences, approximately 20% of them seen only once. As to this clonotype: Its specificity is not known.

This sequence was found in a human donor in good health. The material sequenced was naive CD8+ T cells from blood. The J gene is TRBJ2-7, the V gene TRBV28; D is unresolved. The CDR3 sequence: CASSIEVPSSYEQYF. CDR3 bases: TGTGCCAGCAGTATAGAGGTCCCGAGCTCCTACGAGCAGTACTTC.